The following is a T cell receptor beta chain sequence with its context. The antigen is unknown. The source of the sample is a study of a mutant IDH1 vaccine in newly diagnosed glioma. On the study more broadly: Radiotherapy, temozolomide, or both had been given previously, and both were given to most. Study-level findings and limits: There seemed to be no relation between pseudoprogression and changes in top peripheral T cell clonotypes.

This CDR3 contains 19 residues. Germline lookup yields CDR1 MNHEY and CDR2 SMNVEV (reference sequence). Germline trimming cut 2 bases from V and 2 bases from J; bases unmatched to any gene: 11. Data came from immunoSEQ multiplex PCR; TCRdb stores just in-frame clones and leaves some out. The sample includes around 24,000 clones, 93% seen only once; the top ten take about 1.2%. Time point in this sample: baseline, week 1 (first vaccination visit). Treatment denoted: pre-vaccination baseline after standard-of-care therapy. Specimen: PBMCs, collected from a glioma patient treated with radiotherapy, temozolomide or both. The TCR was taken from a man aged 40-55 years with glioma. The rearrangement links TRBV27 to TRBJ2-6; 8 nucleotides match TRBD2. CDR3: CASSLIVSGGVPGANVLTF. DNA of the CDR3: TGTGCCAGCAGTTTAATAGTAAGCGGGGGAGTCCCTGGGGCCAACGTCCTGACTTTC.